This entry features one T cell receptor (beta chain) sequence. Its antigen target is currently unknown. No much larger clone is present one base from it, and per-base qualities are unavailable. The record originates from a study of shared clonotypes between healthy human individuals (dated by TCRdb to between 2020 and 2021). Looking at the study overall: A couple of women and a few men aged 18 to 49 years were included in the cohort. For each donor, CD4 naive and CD4 memory were each run on three plates, CD8 naive on two plates, and CD8 memory on one plate. To estimate repertoire size and how much clonotype sharing occurs between individuals, the study deeply sequenced the blood TCR repertoires of five healthy adults. Different laboratories and diverse techniques were used to prepare libraries and sequence TCR repertoires, to increase sequencing depth and limit assay-specific biases. Each donor's leukapheresis produced roughly between roughly 0.94 and 9.5 billion PBMCs.

CD8 naive samples consisted of CD45RO-negative cells that were positively selected for CCR7, yielding a CD45RA+CCR7+ population without TemRA cells. The donors were healthy, HIV-negative adults with no recently reported acute infections or vaccinations. Every donor was a Caucasian adult living in Nashville, Tennessee, USA. After blood collection by leukapheresis, PBMCs were isolated using Ficoll-Histopaque density gradient centrifugation and then cryopreserved in the vapor phase of liquid nitrogen. Analytical flow cytometry was used to check the purity and quantity of each magnetically sorted T cell population. From each sorted fraction, genomic DNA was isolated and quantified by UV absorbance on a Nanodrop 2000c. The full study reports these points: Because the study included a small number of donors, the genetic and exposure-history diversity represented was limited. Incomplete sequencing was indicated by rarefaction of sorted-subset datasets, despite the large sequencing depth. Larger estimated clonotype richness was generally found for naive subsets than for memory subsets. Across a handful of donors, approximately 4.6% of naive CD4, around 3.5% of naive CD8, around 2.5% of memory CD4, and approximately 0.4% of memory CD8 clonotypes were shared. Only blood was sampled, and tissue TCR repertoires likely differ from those in blood. Higher generation probabilities were observed for clonotypes shared by all four sorted-subset donors than for non-shared clonotypes. Pairwise subsampling led to the expectation that sequencing depth would affect the degree of clonotype sharing among donors.

Using the deep immunoSEQ assay, multiplex PCR amplified TCR CDR3 regions from genomic DNA. Genomic DNA extracted from each cell subset was distributed evenly over all wells of several immunoSEQ 96-well plates, and each plate served as one replicate. For sorted subsets, roughly 200 ng of genomic DNA, equivalent to some 30,000 T cell genomes, went into each replicate PCR. The purified libraries were quantified using a Qubit 3.0 fluorometer, sized with a Bioanalyzer 2100, and then quantified again using the KAPA Library Quantification kit. Every immunoSEQ 96-well plate was sequenced on a dedicated single-read 150-cycle Illumina NextSeq 550 flow cell. The paper's data handling went like this. Because only junctional sequences without quality scores were contained in the immunoSEQ output, filtering matching that applied to full-length reads could not be performed. Sequences were annotated with PyIR, a Python wrapper for IgBLAST v1.9, using IMGT germline references to assign V/J genes and CDR3. Reads were filtered out if the reads had weak V/J assignments (E-value above 1e-6), no CDR3, stop codons, out-of-frame junctions, or ambiguous translated residues. V3J clonotypes were defined as sequences sharing an identical inferred V gene, J gene, and CDR3 amino acid sequence. The percentage overlap between two repertoires was calculated by dividing the number of shared unique clonotypes by the size of the smaller repertoire. Richness of each repertoire was evaluated using RTK rarefaction, the Chao1 estimator, and Recon v2.1 estimates of unobserved clonotypes. OLGA was used to compute generation probabilities for all TCRbeta clonotypes that the gDNA method yielded from a few donors. Here the immuneACCESS table is served through TCRdb, limited to in-frame sequences with V and J called. Missing clones are a known gap in these copies; in checked studies unresolved V genes cover under half, and the rest lacks a known reason. V, J and clone size were drawn from that table, and D and trimming were deduced from the DNA. The table for this sample lists some 1,900,000 clones; less than 95% of them were counted only once. Approximately 1.2% of the sample is taken by the ten largest.

V gives up 0 bases and J gives up 8 bases, and the segment between their germline ends measures 10 bases. The CDR3 numbers 14 residues from cysteine through phenylalanine. Only CDR3 DNA remains: 42 bases, in frame from the first base. For CDR1 and CDR2, the germline V gene lists MGHRA and YSYEKL. Sequences were obtained from naive CD8+ T cells sorted from blood. The cell subset or site label, read with the paper, signifies: CD45RA+CCR7+. This TCR derives from a young man in good health. This chain is built from TRBV4-1 and TRBJ2-2; no D gene can be assigned with confidence. The bases read TGCGCCAGCAGCCAAGATCTGATGCGGGGGGAGCTGTTTTTT. Translated, it reads CASSQDLMRGELFF.